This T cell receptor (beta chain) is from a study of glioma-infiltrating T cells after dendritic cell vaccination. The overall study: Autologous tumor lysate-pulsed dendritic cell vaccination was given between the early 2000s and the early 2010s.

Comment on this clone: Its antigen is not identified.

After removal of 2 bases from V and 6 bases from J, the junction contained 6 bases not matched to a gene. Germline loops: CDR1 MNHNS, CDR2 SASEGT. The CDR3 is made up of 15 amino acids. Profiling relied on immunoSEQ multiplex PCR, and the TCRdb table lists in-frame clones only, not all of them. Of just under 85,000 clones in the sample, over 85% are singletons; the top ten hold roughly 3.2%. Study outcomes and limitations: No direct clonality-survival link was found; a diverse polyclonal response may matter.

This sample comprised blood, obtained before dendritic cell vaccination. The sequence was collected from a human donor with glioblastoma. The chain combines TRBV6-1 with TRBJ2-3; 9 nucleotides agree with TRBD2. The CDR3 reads CASSEWGGGADTQYF. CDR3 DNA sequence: TGTGCCAGCAGTGAATGGGGCGGGGGGGCGGATACGCAGTATTTT.